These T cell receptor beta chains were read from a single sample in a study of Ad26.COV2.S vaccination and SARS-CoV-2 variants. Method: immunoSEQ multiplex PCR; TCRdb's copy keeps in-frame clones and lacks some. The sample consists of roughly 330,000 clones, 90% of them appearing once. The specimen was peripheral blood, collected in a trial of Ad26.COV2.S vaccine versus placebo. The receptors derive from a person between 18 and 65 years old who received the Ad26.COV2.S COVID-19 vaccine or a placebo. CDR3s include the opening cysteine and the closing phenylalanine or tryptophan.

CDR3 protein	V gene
CASSLVAGPNEKLFF	TRBV7-9
CASSLGDSPLHF	TRBV7-9
CASSLGIPNYGYTF	TRBV5-4
CASSSDRGRTETQYF	TRBV5-4
CASNGGINTEAFF	TRBV6-5
CASSYGYRGSTDTQYF	TRBV6-5
CASSPITAEAFF	TRBV7-3
CASSLDSLYEQYF	TRBV5-6
CASSFDGRQPDSANYGYTF	TRBV5-1
CASKRGRWNTEAFF	TRBV6-5
CARSSAMRPRVSGHVFF	TRBV5-3
CASSYHRIPGGYTF	TRBV6-2/TRBV6-3
CSVQPLDRANTGELFF	TRBV29-1
CASSDPGQGSTEAFF	TRBV11-2
CASSDDRGQPQHF	TRBV7-8
CASSTPYRDTEVYQETQYF	TRBV28